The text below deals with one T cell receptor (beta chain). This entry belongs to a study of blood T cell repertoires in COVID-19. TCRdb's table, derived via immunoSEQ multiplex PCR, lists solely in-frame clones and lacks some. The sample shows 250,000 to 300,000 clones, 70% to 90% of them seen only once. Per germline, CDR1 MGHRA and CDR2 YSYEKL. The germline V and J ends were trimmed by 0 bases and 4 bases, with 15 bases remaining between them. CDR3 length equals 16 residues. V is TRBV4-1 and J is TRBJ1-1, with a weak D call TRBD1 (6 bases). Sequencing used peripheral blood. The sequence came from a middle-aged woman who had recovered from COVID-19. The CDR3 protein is CASSQDVAGAGTEAFF. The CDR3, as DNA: TGCGCCAGCAGCCAAGATGTAGCAGGGGCGGGCACTGAAGCTTTCTTT.